This T cell receptor beta chain comes out of a study of OX40 agonist ivuxolimab in advanced cancers. The wider study: Patients enrolled in dose escalation were diagnosed with hepatocellular carcinoma, melanoma, renal cell or head and neck cancer. Prior anti-PD-1, anti-PD-L1 or anti-CTLA-4 therapy did not bar entry, and approximately 40% had some.

Findings and limits, study-wide: In the 0.1 to 3.0 mg/kg range, CD4+ and CD8+ blood T cells had expanded clonally by week 6. Averaging showed that CD8+ T cells had more expanded clones than CD4+ did.

This CDR3 has 16 residues. With V trimmed by 4 bases and J by 9 bases, 9 bases remained unmatched. CDR1 is SGHNT, CDR2 YYREEE, per germline (reference sequence). For this clone: Its antigen is not identified.

Clones were sequenced by immunoSEQ multiplex PCR, and TCRdb holds only the in-frame ones, with some missing. The data contain about 78,000 clones, 85% to 95% of them singletons. This clonotype was sampled from an adult with an advanced solid tumor such as melanoma, head and neck, liver or kidney cancer. Sequencing used CD4+ or CD8+ T cells sorted from blood, obtained in a trial of the OX40 agonist ivuxolimab. The chain carries TRBV5-4 and TRBJ2-1; TRBD2 matches at 14 bases. The CDR3 is CASSMGTSGRGGEQFF. As DNA, the CDR3 is TGTGCCAGCAGCATGGGGACTAGCGGGAGAGGAGGTGAGCAGTTCTTC.